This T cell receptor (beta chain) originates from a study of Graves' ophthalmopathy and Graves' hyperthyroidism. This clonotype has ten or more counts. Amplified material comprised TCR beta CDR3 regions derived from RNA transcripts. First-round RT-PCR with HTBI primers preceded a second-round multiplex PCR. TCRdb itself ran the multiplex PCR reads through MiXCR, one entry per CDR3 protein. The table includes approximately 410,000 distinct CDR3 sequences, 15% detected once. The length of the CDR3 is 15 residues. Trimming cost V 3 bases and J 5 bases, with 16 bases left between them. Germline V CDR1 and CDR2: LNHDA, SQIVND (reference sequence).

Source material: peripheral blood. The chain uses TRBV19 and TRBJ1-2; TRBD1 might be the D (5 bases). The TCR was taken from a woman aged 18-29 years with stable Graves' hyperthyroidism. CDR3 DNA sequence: TGTGCCAGTAGTATTCGCGGGGCAAAGGAGTATGGCTACACCTTC. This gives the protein CASSIRGAKEYGYTF.